Below, 27 T cell receptor beta chains from the same sample are listed, as sequenced in a study of HIV-infected children after antiretroviral therapy interruption. RNA-based 3' RACE libraries used unique molecular identifiers. Via MiXCR, TCRdb re-called the 3' RACE reads, giving one row per CDR3 protein. Among 40,000 to 55,000 distinct CDR3 sequences listed, 4.3% were seen once. Sample treatment: PENTA 11 planned treatment interruption arm or continuous ART arm. Sequencing was performed on CD45RA+ CD4+ T cells from PBMCs, pooled from several time points, taken from a donor given antiretroviral therapy, either interrupted or continuous. Subset of the sample: naive CD4+ CD45RA+ CD45RO- T cells. Every receptor here comes from a pool of human donors with HIV.

A few counts support this clonotype. The chain couples TRBV12-3 or TRBV12-4 to TRBJ1-2; the match to TRBD1 covers 9 bases. This CDR3 contains 13 residues. The V segment lost 7 bases and the J segment 8 bases; nucleotides outside the gene matches: 8. DNA of the CDR3: TGTGCCAGCAAATTCGGACAGGGGCAAGGCTACACCTTC. Amino acid sequence: CASKFGQGQGYTF.

In its sample, this clonotype was seen many times. The rearrangement links TRBV11-2 to TRBJ2-5; 8 bases line up with TRBD1. Germline-derived CDR1 and CDR2 are SGHAT and FQNNGV. The V gene end was trimmed by 5 bases and the J gene end by 5 bases; junction bases not matched to a gene: 10. This CDR3 is built from 15 residues. As DNA, the CDR3 is TGTGCCAGCAGCCCACAGCTGGACAGGGTCGAGACCCAGTACTTC. It codes for CASSPQLDRVETQYF.

This clonotype was found many times. This sequence joins TRBV20-1 and TRBJ1-2; 8 nucleotides agree with TRBD1. The CDR3 extends over 17 amino acids. Trimming at V came to 6 bases and at J to 4 bases, leaving 19 bases not matched to a gene. Germline values: CDR1 DFQATT, CDR2 SNEGSKA (reference sequence). Here the CDR3 DNA reads TGCAGTGCCTATGGGGCAGGGGGCGACCTATCCATCTATGGCTACACCTTC. The encoded protein is CSAYGAGGDLSIYGYTF.

This clonotype was seen at least ten times. The chain recombines TRBV30 with TRBJ2-5, with 8 bases fitting TRBD2. After removal of 3 bases from V and 2 bases from J, the junction contained 8 bases not matched to a gene. From germline, CDR1 is GTSNPN and CDR2 SVGIG (reference sequence). CDR3 length equals 15 residues. CDR3 nucleotide sequence: TGTGCCTGGAGCGGGGGGGCCGATCCTCAAGAGACCCAGTACTTC. Encoded protein: CAWSGGADPQETQYF.

The rearrangement links TRBV9 to TRBJ2-1; 8 nucleotides align to TRBD2. In germline, CDR1 is SGDLS, CDR2 YYNGEE. The J segment lost 10 bases and the V segment lost 4 bases, leaving 7 bases of the junction unmatched. This CDR3 comprises 13 residues. In DNA, the CDR3 is TGTGCCAGCAGCCCCCTCGCGGGAGGCGAGCAGTTCTTC. Translated: CASSPLAGGEQFF.

A few counts support this clonotype. The rearrangement uses TRBV12-3 or TRBV12-4 and TRBJ2-3, with 9 positions matching TRBD1. CDR3 length: 15 residues. The J segment lost 5 bases and the V segment lost 2 bases, leaving 5 bases of the junction unmatched. This CDR3 reads CASSLPYRGQDTQYF. The CDR3 DNA reads as TGTGCCAGCAGTTTACCTTACAGGGGGCAAGATACGCAGTATTTT.

In its sample, this clonotype was seen many times. The chain carries TRBV20-1 and TRBJ1-2; no firm D call. The CDR3 is 11 residues long. Germline V CDR1 and CDR2: DFQATT, SNEGSKA (reference sequence). The V end was cut by 3 bases, the J end by 8 bases, with 10 bases between. The CDR3 DNA is TGCAGTGCTAGTACCCCAGGAGGCTACACCTTC. This encodes CSASTPGGYTF.

This clonotype was detected many times. The V gene is TRBV5-1, the J gene TRBJ1-6, with 7 bases lining up with TRBD1. V was clipped by 4 bases and J by 10 bases; unmatched bases: 8. Germline V gives CDR1 SGHRS, CDR2 YFSETQ. The CDR3 consists of 14 residues. The CDR3 region is CASSTGQENSPLHF. The CDR3 coding sequence is TGCGCCAGCAGCACCGGACAGGAGAACTCACCCCTCCACTTT.

There are many counts of this clonotype. The chain recombines TRBV29-1 with TRBJ1-6, with TRBD1 identical over 7 bases. The CDR3 covers 12 residues. CDR1 is SQVTM and CDR2 is ANQGSEA in the germline V gene. V lost 4 bases to trimming and J lost 7 bases; unmatched junction nucleotides: 1. The CDR3 loop reads CSVATGNSPLHF. CDR3 nucleotide sequence: TGCAGCGTTGCGACAGGGAATTCACCCCTCCACTTT.

This clonotype was seen at least ten times. The chain links TRBV6-1 to TRBJ2-7; tentative D call: TRBD1 (5 bases). The CDR3 contains 15 residues. V lost 1 base and J 0 bases, leaving 10 bases between the germline ends. The V gene's germline CDR1 is MNHNS and CDR2 SASEGT. DNA of the CDR3: TGTGCCAGCAGTGAAGGACAGCCGAGCTCCTACGAGCAGTACTTC. It translates to CASSEGQPSSYEQYF.

The sample holds many counts of this clonotype. J is TRBJ2-3 and V is TRBV11-2; D ambiguous. The germline CDR1 and CDR2 sequences are SGHAT and FQNNGV. V dropped 5 bases and J dropped 4 bases, with 10 bases sitting between them. The CDR3 is 13 amino acids. The CDR3 reads CASSPYLPDTQYF. For the CDR3, the DNA is TGTGCCAGCAGCCCCTACTTACCAGATACGCAGTATTTT.

DNA for the CDR3: TGTGCCAGCAGTTTCCGTTTACCGGATGGCTACACCTTC. Translating gives CASSFRLPDGYTF. The rearrangement links TRBV6-6 to TRBJ1-2; D gene unclear. Germline CDR1 and CDR2: MNHNY and SVGAGI (reference sequence). This CDR3 contains 13 residues. Trimming cost V 4 bases and J 6 bases, with 12 bases left between them.

This clonotype was detected many times. This chain connects TRBV6-5 to TRBJ2-4; D is unresolved. The length of the CDR3 is 16 residues. Trimming took 8 bases from V and 0 from J, leaving 17 bases between them. Germline CDR1 reads MNHEY; CDR2 reads SVGAGI. CDR3 sequence: CASLQSPPIAKNIQYF. The CDR3 bases are TGTGCCAGCTTACAGTCCCCCCCGATAGCCAAAAACATTCAGTACTTC.

This clonotype was counted only a few times. The chain recombines TRBV12-5 with TRBJ2-3; 9 nucleotides line up with TRBD1. After removal of 1 base from V and 4 bases from J, the junction contained 9 bases not matched to a gene. Germline V gene lookup returns CDR1 LGHNT and CDR2 FRNRAP. This CDR3 comprises 17 residues. CDR3 bases: TGTGCTAGTGGTTTGGAGACAGGGGGTTGGACGGCAGATACGCAGTATTTT. The encoded protein is CASGLETGGWTADTQYF.

V gene TRBV12-3 or TRBV12-4 combines with J gene TRBJ2-7; TRBD1 might be the D (7 bases). The CDR3 runs 13 residues. Trimming shortened V by 10 bases and J by 1 base, and 14 bases separated the two germline ends. The CDR3 nucleotides are TGTGCCACCAGCCAGGGGGGTTCCTACGAGCAGTACTTC. Translating it yields CATSQGGSYEQYF.

This clonotype was recorded at least ten times. The chain employs TRBV18 and TRBJ2-1, with D hard to call. Trimming took off 6 bases at V and 1 base at J, with 10 bases between the two ends. The CDR3 consists of 14 residues. Germline lookup yields CDR1 KGHSH and CDR2 LQKENI. CDR3: CASSVTVSYNEQFF. The CDR3, as DNA: TGTGCCAGCTCCGTGACGGTTTCCTACAATGAGCAGTTCTTC.

This clonotype was counted ten times or more. The chain joins TRBV6-1 to TRBJ2-7, with TRBD1 identical over 8 bases. V trimming: 1 base; J trimming: 0 bases; junction bases outside the gene matches: 2. Germline V lookup: CDR1 MNHNS, CDR2 SASEGT. CDR3 length: 15 residues. The CDR3 region has the DNA TGTGCCAGCAGTGAAGACAGGGGGAGCTCCTACGAGCAGTACTTC. The encoded protein is CASSEDRGSSYEQYF.

J is TRBJ2-3 and V is TRBV28; no reliable D call. The germline V and J ends were trimmed by 5 bases and 3 bases, with 9 bases remaining between them. The germline V gene has CDR1 MDHEN and CDR2 SYDVKM. This CDR3 comprises 13 residues. The CDR3 nucleotides read TGTGCCAGCAGTAGACCCCCAACAGATACGCAGTATTTT. Residues: CASSRPPTDTQYF.

In its sample, this clonotype was seen a few times. The V gene is TRBV29-1, the J gene TRBJ2-5; 7 bases map to TRBD1. The germline V gene encodes CDR1 SQVTM and CDR2 ANQGSEA. After removal of 3 bases from V and 2 bases from J, the junction contained 3 bases not matched to a gene. This CDR3 is 13 amino acids long. The CDR3 is CSVEGTAQETQYF. CDR3 coding DNA: TGCAGCGTTGAGGGGACAGCACAAGAGACCCAGTACTTC.

This clonotype has a count of ten or more. It is unclear where the CDR3 begins or ends on the DNA, so no DNA is shown, and the CDR3 is as TCRdb lists it. This chain uses TRBV4-1 with TRBJ2-1; TRBD1, the D gene given by the table, was not confirmed from the DNA. Per germline, CDR1 MGHRA and CDR2 YSYEKL. Inclusive of both ends, the CDR3 amounts to 16 amino acids. This CDR3 is CASSQDVDSTIFWQFF.

The gene calls are TRBV30 and TRBJ1-5; the D gene is possibly TRBD1 (6 bases). V lost 4 bases to trimming and J lost 1 base, with 8 bases between them. The CDR3 is 13 amino acids. The germline V gene encodes CDR1 GTSNPN and CDR2 SVGIG (reference sequence). The DNA of the CDR3 is TGTGCCTGGACCGGACAGAGCAATCAGCCCCAGCATTTT. The encoded protein is CAWTGQSNQPQHF.

This clonotype has at least ten counts. The chain carries TRBV28 and TRBJ2-7; 7 bases agree with TRBD2. The CDR3 runs 14 residues. CDR1 MDHEN and CDR2 SYDVKM come from the germline V gene. DNA for the CDR3: TGTGCACTAGGACAAAGCGGGGCCTCCTACGAGCAGTACTTC. It encodes CALGQSGASYEQYF.

This clonotype was seen many times. The V gene is TRBV5-5, the J gene TRBJ2-2, with D tentatively TRBD1 or TRBD2 (5 bases each). The CDR3 extends over 14 amino acids. From germline, CDR1 is SGHKS and CDR2 YYEKEE (reference sequence). V lost 0 bases to trimming and J lost 5 bases, with 8 bases between them. The CDR3 region is CASSLAWGTGELFF. CDR3 coding DNA: TGTGCCAGCAGCTTGGCCTGGGGGACCGGGGAGCTGTTTTTT.

In its sample, this clonotype was seen many times. The rearrangement joins TRBV5-5 to TRBJ2-2, with 8 positions matching TRBD2. Germline trimming cut 4 bases from V and 1 base from J; bases unmatched to any gene: 6. This CDR3 is 16 amino acids long. CDR1 and CDR2 (germline): SGHKS, YYEKEE (reference sequence). CDR3 sequence reads: CASSPLTSVNTGELFF. CDR3 nucleotide sequence: TGTGCCAGCAGCCCGTTGACTAGCGTGAACACCGGGGAGCTGTTTTTT.

This clonotype was detected many times. The V call is TRBV20-1, the J call TRBJ2-7; D is possibly TRBD2 (5 bases). Germline V gene sequence: CDR1 DFQATT, CDR2 SNEGSKA (reference sequence). The CDR3 sequence is 11 residues long. The V and J ends lost 3 bases and 13 bases respectively, with 16 bases between them. The CDR3 is CSARDGNTGYF. The CDR3, as DNA: TGCAGTGCTAGGGACGGGAATACTGGTTACTTC.

Many counts were recorded for this clonotype. V usage is TRBV9 and J usage is TRBJ2-2; D may be TRBD1 (6 bases). Trimming pared 2 bases from V and 3 bases from J, leaving 11 bases between. CDR3 length: 15 residues. Germline V gives CDR1 SGDLS, CDR2 YYNGEE. CDR3 amino acids: CASSVWGLDTGELFF. The DNA for the CDR3 is TGTGCCAGCAGCGTTTGGGGGCTCGACACCGGGGAGCTGTTTTTT.

This clonotype was counted ten times or more. This sequence joins TRBV7-3 and TRBJ2-3; D is ambiguous. The V and J ends lost 0 bases and 1 base respectively, with 8 bases between them. The CDR3 loop spans 15 amino acids. Germline assignment: CDR1 SGHTA and CDR2 FQGTGA. Here the CDR3 reads CASSLTISGTDTQYF. DNA of the CDR3: TGTGCCAGCAGCTTAACTATATCGGGCACAGATACGCAGTATTTT.